The 25 T cell receptor beta chains below were found in one sample sequenced in a study of cytomegalovirus exposure and HLA in healthy donors. The PCR used 60 Vbeta and 13 Jbeta primers. Here immunoSEQ multiplex PCR was the method, and the copy in TCRdb shows in-frame clones only, minus some. Of 150,000 to 200,000 clones in the sample, 79% were seen once. Material for sequencing was PBMCs. The receptor source for this set is a woman between 40 and 55 years old in good health and CMV-seronegative.

The chain employs TRBV7-2 and TRBJ2-5, with D unresolved. V was clipped by 1 base and J by 2 bases, with 11 bases between them. Germline V CDR1 and CDR2: SGHTA, FQGNSA. There are 15 residues in the CDR3. The CDR3 spells CASSLGIHLQETQYF. Here the CDR3 DNA reads TGTGCCAGCAGCTTAGGAATCCACCTACAAGAGACCCAGTACTTC.

The chain links TRBV6-5 to TRBJ1-1; D may be TRBD1 (6 bases). CDR3 size: 14 residues. Per the germline V gene, CDR1 is MNHEY and CDR2 is SVGAGI. V was clipped by 0 bases and J by 3 bases, with 8 bases between them. CDR3 amino acids: CASSYSTGHTEAFF. In DNA, the CDR3 is TGTGCCAGCAGTTACTCTACAGGGCACACTGAAGCTTTCTTT.

This clone was counted between two and nine times. The V call is TRBV19, the J call TRBJ1-1; maybe TRBD1 (5 bases). The length of the CDR3 is 13 residues. V was pared by 2 bases and J by 4 bases, with 8 bases between. In germline, CDR1 is LNHDA, CDR2 SQIVND (reference sequence). CDR3 sequence (DNA): TGTGCCAGTAGTATATCCAGGGCCACTGAAGCTTTCTTT. Residues: CASSISRATEAFF. The full variable domain, in which reference TRBV19 and TRBJ1-1 provide the parts outside the CDR3, is DGGITQSPKYLFRKEGQNVTLSCEQNLNHDAMYWYRQDPGQGLRLIYYSQIVNDFQKGDIAEGYSVSREKKESFPLTVTSAQKNPTAFYLCASSISRATEAFFGQGTRLTVV.

The J gene is TRBJ2-1, the V gene TRBV14, with 7 bases that match TRBD2. The CDR3 is made up of 16 amino acids. Trimming cost V 0 bases and J 2 bases; bases outside gene matches: 4. Per the germline V gene, CDR1 is SGHDN and CDR2 is FVKESK. The CDR3 protein is CASSQDMAGAYNEQFF. Written as DNA, the CDR3 is TGTGCCAGCAGCCAAGATATGGCGGGAGCCTACAATGAGCAGTTCTTC.

The chain carries TRBV9 and TRBJ2-1; maybe TRBD2 (6 bases). With 4 bases removed from V and 4 bases from J, the gap between germline ends came to 12 bases. CDR1 is SGDLS, CDR2 YYNGEE, per germline. There are 14 residues in the CDR3. CDR3 DNA sequence: TGTGCCAGCAGCCCCTTTGGGGGGTACAATGAGCAGTTCTTC. Translation gives CASSPFGGYNEQFF.

The chain joins TRBV5-6 to TRBJ1-2; D gene unclear. The germline V and J ends were trimmed by 4 bases and 3 bases, with 13 bases remaining between them. Germline CDR1 is SGHDT and CDR2 is YYEEEE. The CDR3 runs to 14 residues. The CDR3 nucleotides are TGTGCCAGCAGCCTCGTGGGCAGCTACTATGGCTACACCTTC. Translation gives CASSLVGSYYGYTF.

The chain couples TRBV10-3 to TRBJ1-2; tentatively, D is TRBD1 (6 bases). The CDR3 totals 15 residues. Germline CDR1 ENHRY, CDR2 SYGVKD. V was trimmed by 2 bases and J by 12 bases, leaving 22 bases between them. This CDR3 is CAISEDGNNRATNTF. CDR3 coding DNA: TGTGCCATCAGTGAGGACGGGAACAACAGGGCTACGAACACCTTC.

This clone was seen a handful of times. The V call is TRBV6-5, the J call TRBJ1-1; D not resolved. Trimming cost V 7 bases and J 5 bases, with 20 bases left between them. The CDR3 covers 15 residues. Germline assignment: CDR1 MNHEY and CDR2 SVGAGI. Here the CDR3 DNA reads TGTGCCAGCAAGGTCTCGGGCACCCCGGGGACTGAAGCTTTCTTT. It codes for CASKVSGTPGTEAFF.

The chain recombines TRBV19 with TRBJ1-3, with a possible D match to TRBD1 (5 bases). This CDR3 has 16 amino acids. Trimming shortened V by 5 bases and J by 0 bases, and 14 bases separated the two germline ends. Germline values: CDR1 LNHDA, CDR2 SQIVND (reference sequence). The CDR3, as DNA: TGTGCCAGTAGTCCGTCGGACATCCGCTCTGGAAACACCATATATTTT. This encodes CASSPSDIRSGNTIYF.

This clone has a single count. The rearrangement links TRBV19 to TRBJ2-3, with 9 nucleotides matching TRBD1. CDR1 LNHDA and CDR2 SQIVND come from the germline V gene (reference sequence). The trim removed 7 bases at V and 3 bases at J, leaving 11 bases unmatched. This CDR3 is built from 16 residues. The chain's CDR3 is CASTQSAGTGTDTQYF. The CDR3 nucleotides read TGTGCCAGTACTCAAAGCGCCGGGACAGGGACAGATACGCAGTATTTT.

In this sample, this clone turned up once. The chain has TRBV5-1 and TRBJ2-7, with TRBD2 matching over 8 bases. Trimming removed 5 bases from V and 7 bases from J; junction bases left unmatched: 17. This CDR3 region has 16 residues. In germline, CDR1 is SGHRS, CDR2 YFSETQ. The CDR3 sequence: CASSRAGAPMMSEQYF. In nucleotides, the CDR3 is TGCGCCAGCAGTAGAGCGGGAGCCCCCATGATGAGTGAGCAGTACTTC.

This chain links TRBV7-9 with TRBJ2-7, with 8 bases that match TRBD1. The germline CDR1 and CDR2 sequences are SEHNR and FQNEAQ (reference sequence). This CDR3 comprises 15 residues. The V gene end was trimmed by 6 bases and the J gene end by 0 bases; junction bases not matched to a gene: 7. The CDR3, as DNA: TGTGCCAGCAGTTCCCGGACAGGGAACTCCTACGAGCAGTACTTC. Its protein is CASSSRTGNSYEQYF.

The rearrangement links TRBV11-3 to TRBJ1-1; the D is unclear. Germline V lookup: CDR1 SGHNT, CDR2 YENEEA. The length of the CDR3 is 12 residues. Trimming took 0 bases from V and 4 from J, leaving 3 bases between them. CDR3 region: CASSLDRTEAFF. CDR3 bases: TGTGCCAGCAGCTTAGATCGCACTGAAGCTTTCTTT.

This clone was detected only a few times. This chain joins TRBV2 and TRBJ2-2; D perhaps matches TRBD2 (5 bases). The germline CDR1 and CDR2 sequences are SNHLY and FYNNEI. With 8 bases removed from V and 7 bases from J, the gap between germline ends came to 23 bases. This CDR3 region has 16 residues. The CDR3 here is CASCLQLSTGYGELFF. The CDR3 DNA is TGTGCCAGCTGTCTCCAGCTCTCCACGGGATACGGGGAGCTGTTTTTT.

This clone was detected once. J is TRBJ2-5 and V is TRBV4-3, with a tentative D call TRBD2 (5 bases). Trimming left V 1 base short and J 2 bases short, with 14 bases between. The CDR3 loop spans 16 amino acids. Per the germline V gene, CDR1 is LGHNA and CDR2 is YSLEER. The CDR3 DNA is TGCGCCAGCAGCCAAGGCTTCGGGAAAGGGCAAGAGACCCAGTACTTC. Amino acids: CASSQGFGKGQETQYF.

The chain combines TRBV29-1 with TRBJ2-1; 10 bases agree with TRBD2. V was pared by 5 bases and J by 7 bases, with 8 bases of the junction left unmatched. From germline, CDR1 is SQVTM and CDR2 ANQGSEA. The length of the CDR3 is 14 residues. The CDR3 DNA is TGCAGCGTTAAAGGAATAGCGGGAGGAAATGAGCAGTTCTTC. This sequence encodes CSVKGIAGGNEQFF.

V and J are TRBV5-4 and TRBJ2-7, with TRBD2 matching 7 bases. Looked up from germline, CDR1 is SGHNT and CDR2 is YYREEE (reference sequence). V was clipped by 4 bases and J by 9 bases; unmatched bases: 13. The length of the CDR3 is 14 residues. The CDR3 loop is CASSPRSGAGWQYF. The DNA for the CDR3 is TGTGCCAGCAGCCCCCGGAGTGGAGCGGGATGGCAGTACTTC.

V usage is TRBV25-1 and J usage is TRBJ1-4; perhaps TRBD1 as D (5 bases). The CDR3 extends over 15 amino acids. V was shortened by 1 base and J by 4 bases, with 10 bases between the two germline ends. CDR1 and CDR2 from the germline V gene are MGHDK and SYGVNS. The CDR3, as DNA: TGTGCCAGCAGTGAATGGCAGGGATATAATGAAAAACTGTTTTTT. Translated, it gives CASSEWQGYNEKLFF.

A few counts support this clone. The chain uses TRBV7-2 and TRBJ2-1; perhaps TRBD2 as D (6 bases). CDR3 length: 14 residues. Germline CDR1 and CDR2: SGHTA and FQGNSA. Trimming cost V 1 base and J 9 bases, with 13 bases left between them. The CDR3 here is CASSLVGGAGEQFF. CDR3 in DNA: TGTGCCAGCAGCTTAGTCGGAGGGGCGGGTGAGCAGTTCTTC.

The gene calls are TRBV4-1 and TRBJ2-1, with a weak D call TRBD2 (5 bases). In germline, CDR1 is MGHRA, CDR2 YSYEKL. The CDR3 is made up of 14 amino acids. With 2 bases removed from V and 7 bases from J, the gap between germline ends came to 12 bases. The CDR3 DNA reads TGCGCCAGCAGCCAAAGTTCTAGCCTTAATGAGCAGTTCTTC. This encodes CASSQSSSLNEQFF.

The rearrangement uses TRBV29-1 and TRBJ1-2, with a weak D call TRBD1 (6 bases). Looked up from germline, CDR1 is SQVTM and CDR2 is ANQGSEA. The CDR3 is 12 residues long. V lost 7 bases and J lost 8, with 17 bases in between. The CDR3 is CSAGRGGPGYTF. The CDR3 DNA is TGCAGCGCCGGTAGGGGGGGTCCGGGCTACACCTTC.

CDR3 bases: TGTGCCAGCTTCAAGGTCGCGGAGACCGAAGCTTTCTTT. The encoded protein is CASFKVAETEAFF. The gene calls are TRBV18 and TRBJ1-1, with no clear D. The CDR3 is 13 amino acids. Germline loops: CDR1 KGHSH, CDR2 LQKENI. Deletions cut 7 bases from V and 8 bases from J, with 17 bases between.

This chain connects TRBV4-1 to TRBJ1-6; weak D call: TRBD1 (6 bases). CDR3 length: 17 residues. Per germline, CDR1 MGHRA and CDR2 YSYEKL. The V end was cut by 0 bases, the J end by 9 bases, with 18 bases between. The CDR3 nucleotides read TGCGCCAGCAGCCAAGATGCCAGGGGTTTCGGAGCTTCACCCCTCCACTTT. This encodes CASSQDARGFGASPLHF.

The V call is TRBV6-1, the J call TRBJ1-2; weak D call: TRBD1 (6 bases). There are 14 residues in the CDR3. Germline CDR1 MNHNS, CDR2 SASEGT. V shed 7 bases and J shed 4 bases, with 16 bases lying between them. The CDR3 loop reads CASTQGGVAYGYTF. As DNA, the CDR3 is TGTGCCAGCACTCAAGGGGGGGTCGCCTATGGCTACACCTTC.

The chain carries TRBV11-3 and TRBJ2-1, with 8 bases identical to TRBD1. V shed 7 bases, J shed 3 bases, and the junction held 2 bases outside the gene matches. CDR1 SGHNT and CDR2 YENEEA come from the germline V gene. This CDR3 contains 13 residues. CDR3 region: CASTTGGYNEQFF. CDR3 in DNA: TGTGCCAGCACTACAGGGGGCTACAATGAGCAGTTCTTC.